These T cell receptor beta chains were read from a single sample in a study of T cell repertoires in cytomegalovirus infection. Each CDR3 protein is one row after TCRdb ran MiXCR on the reads. The sample consists of 400,000 or so distinct CDR3 sequences, over 15% of them appearing once. The sequenced sample was PBMCs. The source of these receptors is a human donor in good health (CMV status not recorded). Some clones in this sample may be carry-over from other donors' samples. The CDR3 runs from the conserved cysteine through the conserved F or W. D genes are given only for firm matches. Size values are once, few and many counts, or a class for expanded clones, and some rows have none.

TRBJ2-3 TRBV12-3/TRBV12-4 many 15 - CASSLAGTEADTQYF TGTGCCAGCAGTTTGGCCGGGACGGAAGCAGATACGCAGTATTTT
TRBJ1-6 TRBV7-8 many 14 TRBD1 CASRPTGVNSPLHF TGTGCCAGCAGACCAACAGGGGTTAATTCACCCCTCCACTTT
TRBJ1-1 TRBV6-2/TRBV6-3 many 16 - CASTRDTTYMNTEAFF TGTGCCAGCACCCGAGACACCACCTATATGAACACTGAAGCTTTCTTT
TRBJ2-7 TRBV5-6 - 17 - CASSLRGGSLPVYEQYF TGTGCCAGCAGCTTGAGGGGGGGGAGTCTCCCGGTCTACGAGCAGTACTTC
TRBJ2-5 TRBV20-1 - 13 TRBD2 CSAQTSGQETQYF TGCAGTGCCCAGACTAGCGGGCAAGAGACCCAGTACTTC
TRBJ1-3 TRBV7-2 many 16 - CASSLLGTFSGNTIYF TGTGCCAGCAGCTTATTGGGGACGTTCTCTGGAAACACCATATATTTT
TRBJ1-1 TRBV25-1 few 14 - CASSSRALLTEAFF TGTGCCAGCAGCTCCCGGGCGCTGCTTACTGAAGCTTTCTTT
TRBJ2-5 TRBV6-2/TRBV6-3 - 14 - CASTSRDVEETQYF TGTGCCAGCACTAGCAGGGATGTCGAAGAGACCCAGTACTTC
TRBJ1-1 TRBV7-2 many 11 - CASSRTVEAFF TGTGCCAGCAGCCGGACGGTGGAAGCTTTCTTT
TRBJ2-2 TRBV23-1 - 18 TRBD2 CASSQGFLAGVYSGELFF TGCGCCAGCAGTCAAGGGTTTCTAGCGGGAGTTTATAGCGGGGAGCTGTTTTTT
TRBJ2-7 TRBV12-3/TRBV12-4 - 15 TRBD2 CASPEGRGTRYEQCF TGTGCCAGCCCCGAAGGGCGGGGGACTAGGTACGAGCAGTGCTTC
TRBJ1-1 TRBV19 - 14 - CASSILGPGTEAFF TGTGCCAGTAGTATCCTGGGGCCGGGTACTGAAGCTTTCTTT
TRBJ2-3 TRBV11-2 few 14 - CASSLERFTDTQYF TGTGCCAGCAGCTTAGAGCGATTCACAGATACGCAGTATTTT
TRBJ1-1 TRBV11-1 few 13 TRBD1 CASSLDRGGEAFF TGTGCCAGCAGCCTTGACAGGGGGGGTGAAGCTTTCTTT
TRBJ2-2 TRBV11-2 many 16 TRBD2 CASSHQREEDTGELFF TGTGCCAGCAGCCATCAGCGGGAGGAGGACACCGGGGAGCTGTTTTTT
TRBJ1-4 TRBV7-8 - 19 - CASSLAMGRVGSTNEKLFF TGTGCCAGCAGCTTAGCTATGGGCAGGGTGGGATCAACTAATGAAAAACTGTTTTTT
TRBJ1-1 TRBV6-2/TRBV6-3 few 16 TRBD1 CASSYWTGGGGTEAFF TGTGCCAGCAGCTATTGGACAGGGGGAGGCGGCACTGAAGCTTTCTTT
TRBJ2-2 TRBV12-3/TRBV12-4 many 18 TRBD2 CASSSPGLAGGGTGELFF TGTGCCAGCAGTTCTCCGGGACTAGCGGGAGGGGGCACCGGGGAGCTGTTTTTT
TRBJ2-3 TRBV6-1 - 18 TRBD2 CASSEGTGGSGATDTQYF TGTGCCAGCAGTGAAGGGACGGGGGGTAGCGGGGCCACAGATACGCAGTATTTT
TRBJ2-1 TRBV4-1 - 15 - CASSQGEGVTMRQFF TGCGCCAGCAGCCAAGGGGAAGGCGTCACAATGAGGCAGTTCTTC
TRBJ1-2 TRBV19 - 16 TRBD1 CASSIRTGGRNYGYTF TGTGCCAGTAGTATCCGGACAGGGGGCAGAAACTATGGCTACACCTTC
TRBJ2-7 TRBV29-1 - 12 - CSVVVRGEEQYF TGCAGCGTTGTTGTCAGGGGTGAAGAGCAGTACTTC
TRBJ1-2 TRBV5-4 many 13 TRBD1 CASSPTGGYGYTF TGTGCCAGCAGCCCGACAGGGGGCTACGGCTACACCTTC
TRBJ2-7 TRBV7-2 medium-sized 13 - CASSSTGHLEQYF TGTGCCAGCAGCTCGACAGGCCACTTGGAGCAGTACTTC
TRBJ2-1 TRBV7-2 few 15 - CASSLTGDSYNEQFF TGTGCCAGCAGCTTAACGGGGGACTCCTACAATGAGCAGTTCTTC
TRBJ1-3 TRBV2 - 14 - CASAREISGNTIYF TGTGCCAGCGCCCGGGAAATTTCTGGAAACACCATATATTTT
TRBJ2-5 TRBV5-1 - 17 TRBD2 CASSFGTSGVLQETQYF TGCGCCAGCAGCTTCGGGACTAGCGGAGTCTTACAAGAGACCCAGTACTTC
TRBJ2-2 TRBV7-9 few 17 TRBD2 CASFGLAGAGNTGELFF TGTGCCAGCTTCGGACTAGCGGGAGCGGGGAACACCGGGGAGCTGTTTTTT
TRBJ2-5 TRBV6-6 - 13 - CASINLAGETQYF TGTGCCAGCATCAATCTAGCAGGAGAGACCCAGTACTTC
TRBJ2-3 TRBV12-3/TRBV12-4 many 14 - CASSDIGSTDTQYF TGTGCCAGCAGTGACATTGGGAGCACAGATACGCAGTATTTT
TRBJ1-1 TRBV2 - 11 - CASSPATEAFF TGTGCCAGCAGTCCGGCAACCGAAGCTTTCTTT
TRBJ2-3 TRBV6-6 - 14 - CASSPTTLLDTQYF TGTGCCAGCAGCCCGACTACTTTATTAGATACGCAGTATTTT
TRBJ2-7 TRBV7-2 many 16 TRBD2 CASSISWDYLTYEQYF TGTGCCAGCAGCATTAGTTGGGACTACCTGACCTACGAGCAGTACTTC
TRBJ2-7 TRBV7-9 once 19 TRBD2 CASSWTPGLAPPKGISADF TGTGCCAGCAGCTGGACGCCGGGACTAGCTCCCCCGAAAGGTATCTCTGCGGATTTC
TRBJ2-7 TRBV15 many 15 - CATSRALEGLHEQYF TGTGCCACCAGCAGGGCCCTCGAGGGGCTGCACGAGCAGTACTTC
TRBJ2-7 TRBV12-3/TRBV12-4 few 14 TRBD1 CASTGGQGTYEQYF TGTGCCAGTACGGGCGGACAGGGAACCTACGAGCAGTACTTC
TRBJ1-6 TRBV15 - 15 - CATSRDPGGRSPLHF TGTGCCACCAGCAGAGATCCCGGGGGACGGTCACCCCTCCACTTT
TRBJ2-2 TRBV12-3/TRBV12-4 - 12 - CASSPRIGELFF TGTGCCAGCAGTCCCCGGATCGGGGAGCTGTTTTTT
TRBJ2-1 TRBV2 - 12 TRBD1 CASRQGIDEQFF TGTGCCAGCCGACAGGGGATTGATGAGCAGTTCTTC
TRBJ2-1 TRBV20-1 - 15 TRBD2 CSAYTSGSSYNEQFF TGCAGTGCGTATACTAGCGGGAGCTCCTACAATGAGCAGTTCTTC
TRBJ2-3 TRBV12-3/TRBV12-4 - 12 - CASSSSPTQLHF TGTGCCAGCAGTTCTTCTCCCACGCAGTTGCATTTT
TRBJ2-1 TRBV7-6 - 16 TRBD2 CASSLAGGRAFGEQIF TGTGCCAGCAGCTTAGCGGGCGGGAGGGCATTCGGTGAGCAGATCTTC
TRBJ1-1 TRBV11-2 few 15 - CASSPWRDGNTEAFF TGTGCCAGCAGCCCGTGGCGGGATGGGAACACTGAAGCTTTCTTT
TRBJ2-3 TRBV4-1 few 15 - CASSHRVSEGDTQYF TGCGCCAGCAGCCACCGGGTCTCAGAGGGGGATACGCAGTATTTT
TRBJ2-3 TRBV12-3/TRBV12-4 - 14 TRBD2 CASSPGTRADTQYF TGTGCCAGCAGTCCCGGGACTAGAGCAGATACGCAGTATTTT
TRBJ2-6 TRBV2 - 16 - CASIWRGRSGANVLTF TGTGCCAGCATCTGGAGGGGCCGCTCTGGGGCCAACGTCCTGACTTTC
TRBJ2-3 TRBV12-3/TRBV12-4 few 14 TRBD2 CASSLRTSGRGQYF TGTGCCAGCAGTTTGAGGACTAGCGGGAGGGGGCAGTATTTT
TRBJ1-1 TRBV19 - 15 TRBD1 CASTLGRQGRTEAFF TGTGCCAGTACCCTCGGAAGACAGGGGCGAACTGAAGCTTTCTTT
TRBJ2-7 TRBV7-2 many 12 - CASSSQTWEQYF TGTGCCAGCAGTTCACAAACCTGGGAGCAGTACTTC
TRBJ2-2 TRBV10-3 many 17 - CAIGSQRARSNTGELFF TGTGCCATCGGGAGCCAGAGGGCCCGATCGAACACCGGGGAGCTGTTTTTT
TRBJ2-3 TRBV11-2 many 15 - CASSLDKSGTDTQYF TGTGCCAGCAGCTTAGATAAGAGTGGCACAGATACGCAGTATTTT